This passage covers 20 T cell receptor beta chains from one sample sequenced in a study of a mutant IDH1 vaccine in newly diagnosed glioma. Libraries were prepared by immunoSEQ multiplex PCR; TCRdb keeps only in-frame clonotypes and omits some of them. The repertoire holds some 56,000 clones, with 75% as singletons. The time point here: week 47, end of study. All doses held 300 ug of mutant IDH1 20-mer peptide, with topical imiquimod. These receptors' targets are unknown. The specimen was PBMCs, collected from a glioma patient whose treatment included an IDH1 peptide vaccine. The receptor set was obtained from a middle-aged man with glioma.

The chain uses TRBV7-8 and TRBJ1-4; possibly TRBD1 for D (6 bases). The CDR3 covers 15 residues. The germline gives CDR1 SGHVS, CDR2 FQNEAQ. V was cut by 5 bases and J by 2 bases, with 12 bases left in between. The CDR3 here is CASSPGRGTNEKLFF. CDR3 DNA sequence: TGTGCCAGCAGCCCCGGCAGGGGTACTAATGAAAAACTGTTTTTT.

The chain is built from TRBV5-3 and TRBJ2-3; D may be TRBD1 or TRBD2 (5 bases each). TRBV5-3 qualifies as an ORF whose function is uncertain. The V end lost 1 base, the J end lost 4 bases, and 19 bases lay between the germline ends. This CDR3 has 17 residues. The DNA of the CDR3 is TGTGCCAGAAGCTTGTCTTTGTGGGGCAAGGAGGCAGATACGCAGTATTTT. The encoded protein is CARSLSLWGKEADTQYF.

The rearrangement links TRBV18 to TRBJ1-3; D not resolved. This CDR3 has 14 amino acids. Germline V CDR1 and CDR2: KGHSH, LQKENI. Between the trimmed V and J ends, which lost 4 bases and 0 bases, there was a span of 7 bases. CDR3 in amino acids: CASSLTDSGNTIYF. The CDR3 DNA reads TGTGCCAGCTCACTAACGGACTCTGGAAACACCATATATTTT.

The chain links TRBV19 to TRBJ2-5; D not certain. Per germline, CDR1 LNHDA and CDR2 SQIVND (reference sequence). Trimming took off 11 bases at V and 7 bases at J, with 17 bases between the two ends. This CDR3 has 12 residues. Here the CDR3 reads CACSKPSGTQYF. Written as DNA, the CDR3 is TGTGCCTGCTCTAAACCCTCGGGGACCCAGTACTTC.

V is TRBV5-4 and J is TRBJ1-5; 7 bases map to TRBD1. J was trimmed by 3 bases and V by 2 bases; bases with no gene match: 5. Germline loops: CDR1 SGHNT, CDR2 YYREEE (reference sequence). The CDR3 has 15 amino acids. Here the CDR3 DNA reads TGTGCCAGCAGCTTCTTCGGACAGGACAATCAGCCCCAGCATTTT. Translation: CASSFFGQDNQPQHF. The full variable domain, with the rest looked up from reference TRBV5-4 and TRBJ1-5, is ETGVTQSPTHLIKTRGQQVTLRCSSQSGHNTVSWYQQALGQGPQFIFQYYREEENGRGNFPPRFSGLQFPNYSSELNVNALELDDSALYLCASSFFGQDNQPQHFGDGTRLSIL.

The V and J genes are TRBV4-1 and TRBJ1-2; TRBD1 might be the D (6 bases). The V end was cut by 7 bases, the J end by 8 bases, with 11 bases between. Germline CDR1 and CDR2: MGHRA and YSYEKL. This CDR3 spans 11 amino acids. CDR3 DNA sequence: TGCGCCAGCACCGGGGGGGGCGGCTACACCTTC. It is translated as CASTGGGGYTF.

In DNA form, the CDR3 reads TGTGCCAGCTCACCCCAGGACAGCACTGAAGCTTTCTTT. Translation gives CASSPQDSTEAFF. The chain recombines TRBV18 with TRBJ1-1; D is possibly TRBD1 (6 bases). The CDR3 length is 13 residues. The germline CDR1 and CDR2 sequences are KGHSH and LQKENI. The germline V and J ends were trimmed by 3 bases and 4 bases, with 9 bases remaining between them.

V and J are TRBV10-3 and TRBJ2-2, with a possible D match to TRBD1 (5 bases). This CDR3 contains 12 residues. Per germline, CDR1 ENHRY and CDR2 SYGVKD. V lost 6 bases and J lost 5, with 7 bases in between. CDR3 nucleotides: TGTGCCATCAGACAGGTTACCGGGGAGCTGTTTTTT. Encoded protein: CAIRQVTGELFF.

The sample holds a few counts of this clone. The junction departs from germline at one end; a sequencing error may be responsible. The V gene is TRBV30, the J gene TRBJ1-1; D unresolved. Germline CDR1 reads GTSNPN; CDR2 reads SVGIG (reference sequence). The CDR3 is 10 amino acids. Here the CDR3 DNA reads TGTGCCTGTAGTGACTTTGGAGCTTTCTTT. Protein: CACSDFGAFF.

This clone appeared once. The rearrangement uses TRBV29-1 and TRBJ2-1; 9 bases match TRBD1. This CDR3 has 13 residues. Germline V gene sequence: CDR1 SQVTM, CDR2 ANQGSEA. V was pared by 6 bases and J by 3 bases, with 3 bases of the junction left unmatched. CDR3 nucleotide sequence: TGCAGCGTCAGGACAGGGGTCTACAATGAGCAGTTCTTC. As protein: CSVRTGVYNEQFF.

The chain joins TRBV5-4 to TRBJ2-7, with no clear D. Germline lookup yields CDR1 SGHNT and CDR2 YYREEE (reference sequence). Trimming removed 0 bases from V and 4 bases from J, with 8 bases in between. This CDR3 is 13 amino acids long. The CDR3 DNA reads as TGTGCCAGCAGCTTGGCCGGAGTGTACGAGCAGTACTTC. It yields the protein CASSLAGVYEQYF.

In DNA, the CDR3 is TGTGCCAGCAGCCGTTATACAGGGGCCTTGTTGGACACTGAAGCTTTCTTT. Protein sequence: CASSRYTGALLDTEAFF. The chain combines TRBV14 with TRBJ1-1; 7 bases fit TRBD1. The CDR3 consists of 17 residues. Germline-derived CDR1 and CDR2 are SGHDN and FVKESK. Trimming took 4 bases from V and 3 from J; bases not matched to a gene: 14.

This clone was seen only once. The chain links TRBV6-5 to TRBJ1-2; 12 nucleotides align to TRBD1. The CDR3 has 15 amino acids. Germline V gives CDR1 MNHEY, CDR2 SVGAGI. V lost 2 bases, J lost 6 bases, and 4 bases stayed unmatched. This CDR3 reads CASSYGTGGEDGYTF. In nucleotides, the CDR3 is TGTGCCAGCAGTTACGGGACAGGGGGCGAAGATGGCTACACCTTC.

This clone is categorized as medium-sized (0.01 to 0.1%). This rearrangement joins TRBV4-3 to TRBJ1-1; 11 nucleotides line up with TRBD1. This CDR3 has 17 amino acids. The germline V gene encodes CDR1 LGHNA and CDR2 YSLEER. The V gene end was trimmed by 0 bases and the J gene end by 5 bases; junction bases not matched to a gene: 8. CDR3 amino acids: CASSQERTGGLRTEAFF. In DNA form, the CDR3 reads TGCGCCAGCAGCCAAGAACGGACAGGGGGCTTAAGGACTGAAGCTTTCTTT.

The genes are TRBV25-1 and TRBJ1-1; TRBD1 matches 10 bases. The germline gives CDR1 MGHDK, CDR2 SYGVNS. The trim removed 6 bases at V and 4 bases at J, leaving 17 bases unmatched. The CDR3 spans 18 residues. CDR3 in DNA: TGTGCCAGCAGGCCTTTTCCGGGACAGGGGAAGAAGGGCACTGAAGCTTTCTTT. As protein: CASRPFPGQGKKGTEAFF.

The chain carries TRBV5-5 and TRBJ2-6, with 7 bases that match TRBD2. CDR1 and CDR2 (germline): SGHKS, YYEKEE (reference sequence). The CDR3 is 16 residues long. Trimming removed 0 bases from V and 1 base from J; junction bases left unmatched: 1. CDR3 DNA: TGTGCCAGCAGCTTGGACGGGGGGTCTGGGGCCAACGTCCTGACTTTC. It yields the protein CASSLDGGSGANVLTF.

This chain links TRBV12-2 with TRBJ1-5; TRBD1 reflects the table's D call only, with no check against the DNA. TRBV12-2 is assigned pseudogene status. This CDR3 contains 14 residues. CDR3 in amino acids: CASRLGQEKQPQHF. CDR3 nucleotides: TGTGCAAGTCGCTTAGGACAGGAAAAACAGCCCCAGCATTTT.

The rearrangement uses TRBV5-1 and TRBJ2-6; D is uncertain. The CDR3 has 13 amino acids. CDR1 SGHRS and CDR2 YFSETQ come from the germline V gene. V was shortened by 5 bases and J by 4 bases, with 7 bases between the two germline ends. CDR3 region: CASSSPGANVLTF. The CDR3, as DNA: TGCGCCAGCAGTTCCCCGGGGGCCAACGTCCTGACTTTC.

The chain recombines TRBV19 with TRBJ1-2, with D uncertain. This CDR3 has 13 residues. Germline V gives CDR1 LNHDA, CDR2 SQIVND (reference sequence). Trimming cost V 7 bases and J 5 bases, with 14 bases left between them. Here the CDR3 DNA reads TGTGCCAGTACCTTGAATCCTCAATATGGCTACACCTTC. This codes for CASTLNPQYGYTF.

The chain joins TRBV4-1 to TRBJ2-7; D might be TRBD1 (5 bases). The CDR3 is 14 residues long. V was pared by 1 base and J by 0 bases, with 7 bases between. In germline, CDR1 is MGHRA, CDR2 YSYEKL. The CDR3 nucleotides read TGCGCCAGCAGCCAAGGACAGAACTCCTACGAGCAGTACTTC. Amino acid sequence: CASSQGQNSYEQYF.